The 30 T cell receptor beta chains below all came from one sample that was sequenced in a study of cytomegalovirus exposure and HLA in healthy donors. The PCR employed 60 Vbeta primers together with 13 Jbeta primers. Produced via immunoSEQ multiplex PCR; TCRdb's table is partial and in-frame only. The sample has approximately 160,000 clones, around 78% seen once. The source material was PBMCs. These receptors were obtained from a woman between 40 and 50 years old in good health and CMV-seronegative.

The V gene is TRBV27, the J gene TRBJ1-4; the D gene is possibly TRBD1 (6 bases). Germline assignment: CDR1 MNHEY and CDR2 SMNVEV (reference sequence). The CDR3 runs to 12 residues. V was cut by 8 bases and J by 5 bases, with 9 bases left in between. CDR3: CASGQSNEKLFF. CDR3 nucleotide sequence: TGTGCCAGCGGACAGTCGAATGAAAAACTGTTTTTT.

The sample holds one count of this clone. J is TRBJ1-5 and V is TRBV6-7, with a weak D call TRBD1 (5 bases). TRBV6-7 is marked as an open reading frame, function uncertain. The CDR3 has 15 residues. The germline V and J ends were trimmed by 2 bases and 2 bases, with 10 bases remaining between them. CDR3 sequence: CASSYEDKGNQPQHF. The CDR3 bases are TGTGCCAGCAGTTACGAGGACAAGGGCAATCAGCCCCAGCATTTT.

The chain employs TRBV5-4 and TRBJ2-1, with 11 nucleotides matching TRBD2. The CDR3 is 16 amino acids. The V and J ends lost 7 bases and 8 bases, in that order; junction bases with no gene match: 14. Per the germline V gene, CDR1 is SGHNT and CDR2 is YYREEE (reference sequence). The CDR3 protein is CASGKWVAGGSYEQFF. The CDR3 coding sequence is TGTGCCAGCGGAAAGTGGGTAGCGGGAGGGTCCTATGAGCAGTTCTTC. Together with reference TRBV5-4 and TRBJ2-1, the CDR3 gives the full variable domain: ETGVTQSPTHLIKTRGQQVTLRCSSQSGHNTVSWYQQALGQGPQFIFQYYREEENGRGNFPPRFSGLQFPNYSSELNVNALELDDSALYLCASGKWVAGGSYEQFFGPGTRLTVL.

The chain carries TRBV5-1 and TRBJ2-1, with 8 bases aligning to TRBD2. Germline assignment: CDR1 SGHRS and CDR2 YFSETQ. The CDR3 totals 16 residues. V shed 0 bases, J shed 7 bases, and the junction held 9 bases outside the gene matches. The CDR3 nucleotides read TGCGCCAGCAGCTTGGCCCCCAGCGGGACTAGAAATGAGCAGTTCTTC. Translated, it gives CASSLAPSGTRNEQFF.

The chain employs TRBV11-2 and TRBJ1-2; D may be TRBD1 (6 bases). Trimming removed 5 bases at V and 6 bases at J, with 16 bases between. The germline CDR1 and CDR2 sequences are SGHAT and FQNNGV. This CDR3 spans 14 amino acids. This CDR3 is CASSVNRVGDGYTF. The CDR3 DNA sequence: TGTGCCAGCAGCGTAAACAGGGTAGGAGATGGCTACACCTTC.

The CDR3 sequence: CASSLEHGGGETQYF. The DNA of the CDR3 is TGCGCCAGCAGCTTGGAGCACGGGGGAGGAGAGACCCAGTACTTC. The rearrangement uses TRBV5-1 and TRBJ2-5; a weak D match, TRBD2 (6 bases). The germline V gene has CDR1 SGHRS and CDR2 YFSETQ. The V and J ends lost 0 bases and 4 bases respectively, with 13 bases between them. This CDR3 is built from 15 residues.

This chain links TRBV19 with TRBJ2-7; D is unclear. Trimming took off 7 bases at V and 3 bases at J, with 7 bases between the two ends. The germline V gene has CDR1 LNHDA and CDR2 SQIVND (reference sequence). This CDR3 has 11 amino acids. CDR3 DNA: TGTGCCAGTACTAGTGGCTACGAGCAGTACTTC. Encoded protein: CASTSGYEQYF.

V usage is TRBV9 and J usage is TRBJ1-1; no clear D gene. Germline CDR1 reads SGDLS; CDR2 reads YYNGEE. Trimming left V 3 bases short and J 4 bases short, with 10 bases between. This CDR3 spans 13 amino acids. The CDR3 reads CASSAGSGTEAFF. The CDR3 DNA follows: TGTGCCAGCAGCGCCGGCTCGGGCACTGAAGCTTTCTTT.

The chain carries TRBV5-1 and TRBJ2-6; 8 bases line up with TRBD1. Germline values: CDR1 SGHRS, CDR2 YFSETQ. This CDR3 is 18 amino acids long. Unmatched junction bases numbered 9, after V lost 0 bases and J lost 4 bases. The CDR3 sequence is CASSLAGQGVAGANVLTF. CDR3 bases: TGCGCCAGCAGCTTGGCCGGACAGGGAGTGGCCGGGGCCAACGTCCTGACTTTC.

The chain uses TRBV9 and TRBJ2-2; TRBD2 agrees at 8 bases. V lost 0 bases to trimming and J lost 1 base; unmatched junction nucleotides: 2. Germline values: CDR1 SGDLS, CDR2 YYNGEE. The CDR3 has 16 amino acids. Here the CDR3 reads CASSVDAGGNTGELFF. Written as DNA, the CDR3 is TGTGCCAGCAGCGTAGACGCGGGAGGGAACACCGGGGAGCTGTTTTTT.

V gene TRBV2 combines with J gene TRBJ2-5; 9 bases map to TRBD1. With V trimmed by 1 base and J by 5 bases, 2 bases remained unmatched. There are 14 residues in the CDR3. Looked up from germline, CDR1 is SNHLY and CDR2 is FYNNEI. CDR3 DNA: TGTGCCAGCAGTGAAGGGACAGGGGCGGAGACCCAGTACTTC. Protein: CASSEGTGAETQYF.

The gene calls are TRBV6-1 and TRBJ2-4; TRBD2 aligns across 14 bases. The CDR3 totals 17 residues. Germline V gene sequence: CDR1 MNHNS, CDR2 SASEGT. After removal of 0 bases from V and 6 bases from J, the junction contained 4 bases not matched to a gene. DNA for the CDR3: TGTGCCAGCAGTGAAGCGACCGGGACTAGCGGGAGAAACATTCAGTACTTC. It is translated as CASSEATGTSGRNIQYF.

The V call is TRBV30, the J call TRBJ2-7; the match to TRBD1 covers 9 bases. Germline assignment: CDR1 GTSNPN and CDR2 SVGIG (reference sequence). V gave up 3 bases and J gave up 2 bases; unmatched junction bases: 5. The CDR3 runs 14 residues. The CDR3 region is CAWRNRDRAYEQYF. CDR3 DNA sequence: TGTGCCTGGAGAAACCGGGACAGGGCCTACGAGCAGTACTTC.

CDR3 nucleotide sequence: TGTGCCAGCAGCTTGCTGGGGCGGCAAGAGACCCAGTACTTC. This sequence encodes CASSLLGRQETQYF. The rearrangement joins TRBV5-6 to TRBJ2-5; perhaps TRBD1 as D (5 bases). Germline assignment: CDR1 SGHDT and CDR2 YYEEEE. Trimming removed 1 base from V and 2 bases from J, with 9 bases in between. The CDR3 covers 14 residues. Based on the CDR3 plus reference TRBV5-6 and TRBJ2-5, the full variable domain is DAGVTQSPTHLIKTRGQQVTLRCSPKSGHDTVSWYQQALGQGPQFIFQYYEEEERQRGNFPDRFSGHQFPNYSSELNVNALLLGDSALYLCASSLLGRQETQYFGPGTRLLVL.

V gene TRBV7-3 combines with J gene TRBJ2-2; D is ambiguous. Germline CDR1 SGHTA, CDR2 FQGTGA. The CDR3 covers 15 residues. Trimming shortened V by 5 bases and J by 4 bases, and 14 bases separated the two germline ends. The CDR3 is CASSANPQITGELFF. CDR3 DNA: TGTGCCAGCAGCGCTAACCCCCAAATCACCGGGGAGCTGTTTTTT.

The chain links TRBV6-1 to TRBJ1-1; 8 nucleotides align to TRBD1. The CDR3 length is 14 residues. The germline V gene has CDR1 MNHNS and CDR2 SASEGT. V lost 3 bases and J lost 10; bases outside the gene matches: 10. CDR3 sequence (DNA): TGTGCCAGCAGTGAGGACCCCAGGGGGCGGGGAGCTTTCTTT. Translation: CASSEDPRGRGAFF.

Concerning this clone itself: At one boundary the junction diverges from the germline segment, which might be a read error. The V call is TRBV6-5, the J call TRBJ1-1; D is possibly TRBD1 (6 bases). Germline V CDR1 and CDR2: MNHEY, SVGAGI. The CDR3 is 11 amino acids. The CDR3 region has the DNA TGTGCCAGCAGTTCTACAGGGTCTCCCTTATTT. Protein sequence: CASSSTGSPLF.

V gene TRBV2 combines with J gene TRBJ1-5, with D perhaps matching TRBD1 (6 bases). V lost 6 bases, J lost 2 bases, and 14 bases lay in between. In germline, CDR1 is SNHLY, CDR2 FYNNEI. The CDR3 has 15 residues. CDR3 DNA: TGTGCCAGCAGAAGGGAACAGGGTGGCAATCAGCCCCAGCATTTT. It encodes CASRREQGGNQPQHF.

The chain uses TRBV9 and TRBJ2-5, with D possibly matching TRBD1 (6 bases). CDR1 and CDR2 (germline): SGDLS, YYNGEE. V lost 0 bases and J 1 base, leaving 13 bases between the germline ends. The CDR3 consists of 16 residues. As DNA, the CDR3 is TGTGCCAGCAGCGTAGCTACAGGGCTGGCCCAAGAGACCCAGTACTTC. Its translation is CASSVATGLAQETQYF.

In this sample, this clone turned up a few times. The chain recombines TRBV6-5 with TRBJ2-7; 9 positions agree with TRBD1. There are 14 residues in the CDR3. Unmatched junction bases numbered 5, after V lost 2 bases and J lost 6 bases. Germline V gene data show CDR1 as MNHEY and CDR2 as SVGAGI. The CDR3 DNA follows: TGTGCCAGCAGTTACCAATCGGACAGGGGCGAGCAGTACTTC. Translation: CASSYQSDRGEQYF.

This clone has only a few counts. The chain links TRBV7-2 to TRBJ2-7; possible D gene TRBD1, 5 bases. The CDR3 is 12 residues long. V lost 6 bases and J 6 bases, leaving 12 bases between the germline ends. The germline gives CDR1 SGHTA, CDR2 FQGNSA. CDR3 coding DNA: TGTGCCAGCAGTACGTTCCAGGGCGAGCAGTACTTC. Its translation is CASSTFQGEQYF.

This clone was found a few times. The rearrangement links TRBV27 to TRBJ2-7, with D maybe TRBD1 (5 bases). The CDR3 covers 12 residues. In germline, CDR1 is MNHEY, CDR2 SMNVEV (reference sequence). With 8 bases removed from V and 5 bases from J, the gap between germline ends came to 13 bases. CDR3 loop: CASYSGSHEQYF. CDR3 in DNA: TGTGCCAGCTATTCAGGGTCGCACGAGCAGTACTTC.

This clone turned up a few times. This chain links TRBV6-1 with TRBJ1-1, with D perhaps matching TRBD1 (5 bases). This CDR3 region has 14 residues. Deletions cut 3 bases from V and 0 bases from J, with 8 bases between. Germline V CDR1 and CDR2: MNHNS, SASEGT. The CDR3 reads CASSEVGVNTEAFF. The CDR3 DNA is TGTGCCAGCAGTGAGGTAGGGGTGAACACTGAAGCTTTCTTT.

The chain carries TRBV29-1 and TRBJ1-1; 7 nucleotides match TRBD1. CDR1 is SQVTM and CDR2 is ANQGSEA in the germline V gene. This CDR3 comprises 12 residues. V was pared by 4 bases and J by 5 bases, with 4 bases of the junction left unmatched. CDR3 region: CSVGQGETEAFF. The CDR3 nucleotides are TGCAGCGTTGGACAGGGTGAAACTGAAGCTTTCTTT.

Here the CDR3 reads CASSLSHGDTQYF. CDR3 bases: TGTGCCAGCAGCTTAAGCCACGGGGATACGCAGTATTTT. The chain is built from TRBV7-3 and TRBJ2-3; D uncertain. V dropped 1 base and J dropped 6 bases, with 8 bases sitting between them. The CDR3 extends over 13 amino acids. The germline gives CDR1 SGHTA, CDR2 FQGTGA.

The rearrangement uses TRBV30 and TRBJ2-2; the D gene is possibly TRBD1 (5 bases). The length of the CDR3 is 13 residues. The V gene's germline CDR1 is GTSNPN and CDR2 SVGIG (reference sequence). Between the trimmed V and J ends, which lost 7 bases and 2 bases, there was a span of 11 bases. CDR3 residues: CAYGAANTGELFF. The CDR3 nucleotides are TGTGCCTATGGGGCAGCCAACACCGGGGAGCTGTTTTTT. Based on the CDR3 plus reference TRBV30 and TRBJ2-2, the full variable domain is SQTIHQWPATLVQPVGSPLSLECTVEGTSNPNLYWYRQAAGRGLQLLFYSVGIGQISSEVPQNLSASRPQDRQFILSSKKLLLSDSGFYLCAYGAANTGELFFGEGSRLTVL.

This clone showed up just once. This sequence joins TRBV6-6 and TRBJ2-2; TRBD1 matches at 7 bases. The junction had 10 bases not matched to a gene; V was cut back by 7 bases and J by 5 bases. This CDR3 is 15 amino acids long. Germline lookup yields CDR1 MNHNY and CDR2 SVGAGI (reference sequence). CDR3 bases: TGTGCCAGCATTCGCGACAGGGTGGTAACCGGGGAGCTGTTTTTT. Protein product: CASIRDRVVTGELFF.

This CDR3 reads CASTVVVPDTQYF. The CDR3 DNA sequence: TGTGCCAGCACTGTGGTAGTCCCAGATACGCAGTATTTT. The V and J genes are TRBV2 and TRBJ2-3; D remains ambiguous. Trimming removed 7 bases at V and 4 bases at J, with 12 bases between. Germline CDR1 SNHLY, CDR2 FYNNEI. This CDR3 contains 13 residues.

The chain uses TRBV2 and TRBJ2-6; TRBD2 matches at 14 bases. Germline lookup yields CDR1 SNHLY and CDR2 FYNNEI. V lost 6 bases, J lost 3 bases, and 7 bases stayed unmatched. The CDR3 is 18 residues long. The CDR3 DNA is TGTGCCAGCAGAGGGACTAGCGGGAGTTGGGGTGGGGCCAACGTCCTGACTTTC. It is translated as CASRGTSGSWGGANVLTF.

This clone was picked up a small number of times. The V gene is TRBV20-1, the J gene TRBJ1-2; D not resolved. This CDR3 has 11 amino acids. Trimming pared 5 bases from V and 7 bases from J, leaving 11 bases between. Germline V CDR1 and CDR2: DFQATT, SNEGSKA (reference sequence). CDR3 loop: CSAPTFSGYTF. The CDR3 coding sequence is TGCAGTGCTCCTACCTTTAGTGGCTACACCTTC.